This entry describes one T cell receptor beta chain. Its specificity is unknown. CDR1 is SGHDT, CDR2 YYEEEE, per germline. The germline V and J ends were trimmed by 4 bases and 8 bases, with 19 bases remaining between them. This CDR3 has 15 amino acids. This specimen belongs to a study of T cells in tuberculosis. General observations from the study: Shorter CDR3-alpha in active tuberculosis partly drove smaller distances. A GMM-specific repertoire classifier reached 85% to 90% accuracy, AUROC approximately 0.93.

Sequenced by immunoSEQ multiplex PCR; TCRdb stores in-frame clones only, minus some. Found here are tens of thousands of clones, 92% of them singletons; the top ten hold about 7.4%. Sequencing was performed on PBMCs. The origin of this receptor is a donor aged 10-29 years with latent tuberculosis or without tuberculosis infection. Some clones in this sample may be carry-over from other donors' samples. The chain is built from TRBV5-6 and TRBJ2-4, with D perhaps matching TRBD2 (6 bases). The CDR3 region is CASSQGLPAQDIQYF. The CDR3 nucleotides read TGTGCCAGCAGCCAGGGACTCCCGGCCCAAGACATTCAGTACTTC.